This TCR beta chain is from a study of blood T cell repertoires in COVID-19. Profiling relied on immunoSEQ multiplex PCR, and the TCRdb table lists in-frame clones only, not all of them. The table records 40,000 to 50,000 clones, 85% to 90% of them present only once. V was pared by 4 bases and J by 8 bases, with 13 bases of the junction left unmatched. The CDR3 has 16 residues. Germline values: CDR1 KGHDR, CDR2 SFDVKD. This sequence was found in a man between 65 and 85 years old with acute or convalescent COVID-19. The chain links TRBV24-1 to TRBJ2-1; 7 bases align to TRBD1. Sequencing was done on a sample of peripheral blood. The CDR3 is CATSDSGQSTWDEQFF. The CDR3 nucleotides are TGTGCCACCAGTGACTCGGGACAGTCGACTTGGGATGAGCAGTTCTTC.